The 3 T cell receptor beta chains reported below all come from one sample, sequenced in a study of graft-versus-host responses after intestinal transplantation listed by TCRdb under 2021. Libraries came from the immunoSEQ multiplex PCR assay. The table was pulled from immuneACCESS by TCRdb, which kept in-frame rearrangements only. Such tables lose some clones; where checked, under half of the loss comes from unresolved V genes, and the rest has no known cause. This sample lists about 97,000 clones; 75% to 95% were detected once. The ten largest clones represent roughly 16% of the sample. The sequencing here drew on PBMCs, taken roughly 68 weeks after intestinal transplant. The receptor set was obtained from a human patient who received an intestinal transplant, so some T cells may come from the graft donor.

This clone occurred once. The CDR3 DNA sequence: TGCGCCAGCAGTGAGTCGGGGGGGTTCGAGCAGTACTTC. As protein: CASSESGGFEQYF. V usage is TRBV10-1 and J usage is TRBJ2-7, with 7 bases aligning to TRBD2. Looked up from germline, CDR1 is WNHNN and CDR2 is SYGVQD (reference sequence). The CDR3 is made up of 13 amino acids. V was clipped by 0 bases and J by 6 bases; unmatched bases: 2.

This chain connects TRBV7-6 to TRBJ1-2; D may be TRBD1 (5 bases). This CDR3 is built from 13 residues. Trimming took off 5 bases at V and 4 bases at J, with 11 bases between the two ends. Germline values: CDR1 SGHVS, CDR2 FNYEAQ. The CDR3 sequence: CASSPGTAYGYTF. CDR3 DNA sequence: TGTGCCAGCAGCCCCGGGACGGCCTATGGCTACACCTTC.

The genes are TRBV10-3 and TRBJ1-1, with a weak D call TRBD1 (5 bases). Trimming took 8 bases from V and 1 from J, leaving 14 bases between them. This CDR3 is 14 amino acids long. Germline CDR1 ENHRY, CDR2 SYGVKD. This CDR3 is CAIGLSGTNTEAFF. The CDR3 bases are TGTGCCATCGGGCTCAGCGGGACGAACACTGAAGCTTTCTTT.